Each of the 22 T cell receptor beta chains below was sequenced from the same sample in a study of T cells in Graves' hyperthyroidism and ophthalmopathy. Template material for amplifying TCR beta CDR3 regions consisted of RNA transcripts. When the TCR CDR3 underwent first-round RT-PCR, the HTBI primer set was used. TCRdb fed the multiplex PCR reads into MiXCR, producing one record per CDR3 protein. The sample has approximately 400,000 distinct CDR3 sequences, roughly 14% seen once; the top ten hold around 20%. Sample: blood. These receptors originate from a man aged 25-45 years with Graves' hyperthyroidism that later progressed to Graves' ophthalmopathy.

The V gene is TRBV6-1, the J gene TRBJ2-2, with D tentatively TRBD2 (6 bases). CDR3 length: 14 residues. Trimming removed 8 bases at V and 4 bases at J, with 14 bases between. CDR1 and CDR2 (germline): MNHNS, SASEGT. CDR3 protein: CASAYLGGTGELFF. As DNA, the CDR3 is TGTGCCAGCGCATACCTGGGGGGCACCGGGGAGCTGTTTTTT.

This clonotype appeared many times. The chain couples TRBV11-3 to TRBJ2-3, with D perhaps TRBD2 (6 bases). V lost 1 base to trimming and J lost 4 bases, with 6 bases between them. Germline values: CDR1 SGHNT, CDR2 YENEEA. The CDR3 is 13 amino acids. Here the CDR3 DNA reads TGTGCCAGCAGCTTAGCTAGCGCAGATACGCAGTATTTT. Its translation: CASSLASADTQYF.

As DNA, the CDR3 is TGTGCCAGCAGCCAACGCTTAGGACTAGCGGGGGGCTACGAGCAGTACTTC. Protein: CASSQRLGLAGGYEQYF. The chain couples TRBV11-3 to TRBJ2-7, with 14 bases lining up with TRBD2. The germline V gene has CDR1 SGHNT and CDR2 YENEEA. The V and J ends lost 5 bases and 3 bases, in that order; junction bases with no gene match: 9. CDR3 length: 17 residues.

This clonotype occurred many times. This rearrangement joins TRBV28 to TRBJ2-7; D uncertain. The V gene's germline CDR1 is MDHEN and CDR2 SYDVKM. There are 15 residues in the CDR3. V lost 3 bases, J lost 0 bases, and 12 bases lay in between. This chain's CDR3 is CASSLGISDSYEQYF. CDR3 in DNA: TGTGCCAGCAGTTTGGGGATAAGCGACTCCTACGAGCAGTACTTC.

This chain connects TRBV18 to TRBJ2-1; 9 bases map to TRBD1. The germline V gene encodes CDR1 KGHSH and CDR2 LQKENI. This CDR3 region has 15 residues. V gave up 5 bases and J gave up 9 bases; unmatched junction bases: 11. CDR3 nucleotides: TGTGCCAGCTCAGCCATACAGGGGGCCACAGGTGAGCAGTTCTTC. The encoded protein is CASSAIQGATGEQFF.

This sequence joins TRBV6-5 and TRBJ2-1; maybe TRBD1 (7 bases). This CDR3 is built from 16 residues. V was clipped by 0 bases and J by 6 bases, with 15 bases between them. Germline V lookup: CDR1 MNHEY, CDR2 SVGAGI. The CDR3 is CASSYSSGGQPNEQFF. As DNA, the CDR3 is TGTGCCAGCAGTTACTCATCAGGGGGGCAACCCAATGAGCAGTTCTTC.

This chain joins TRBV12-5 and TRBJ1-5, with a tentative D call TRBD1 (5 bases). This CDR3 is built from 16 residues. Trimming left V 2 bases short and J 7 bases short, with 18 bases between. Germline loops: CDR1 LGHNT, CDR2 FRNRAP. DNA for the CDR3: TGTGCTAGTGGTTTGAAAGTGGGGCAGGCCGGGCAGCCCCAGCATTTT. It is translated as CASGLKVGQAGQPQHF. The complete variable domain, with remaining parts taken from reference TRBV12-5 and TRBJ1-5, reads DARVTQTPRHKVTEMGQEVTMRCQPILGHNTVFWYRQTMMQGLELLAYFRNRAPLDDSGMPKDRFSAEMPDATLATLKIQPSEPRDSAVYFCASGLKVGQAGQPQHFGDGTRLSIL.

V usage is TRBV20-1 and J usage is TRBJ2-7, with 7 bases fitting TRBD1. Losses at the gene ends were 4 bases for V and 0 bases for J; bases not matched to a gene: 6. This CDR3 spans 14 amino acids. Germline values: CDR1 DFQATT, CDR2 SNEGSKA (reference sequence). CDR3 residues: CSATTGASSYEQYF. For the CDR3, the DNA is TGCAGTGCTACAACAGGGGCGAGCTCCTACGAGCAGTACTTC.

The chain carries TRBV10-1 and TRBJ2-5; D is tentatively TRBD1 or TRBD2 (5 bases each). V was cut by 11 bases and J by 0 bases, with 13 bases left in between. The length of the CDR3 is 13 residues. CDR1 and CDR2 from the germline V gene are WNHNN and SYGVQD (reference sequence). The CDR3 loop is CAVIGDHQETQYF. CDR3 DNA: TGCGCCGTCATCGGGGACCACCAAGAGACCCAGTACTTC.

As to this clonotype: With a much larger clone just one base away, this may be a read error. Given the absence of the conserved phenylalanine or tryptophan at the CDR3 end, a read error is likely. The chain carries TRBV7-3 and TRBJ2-1, with 7 bases lining up with TRBD2. Unmatched junction bases numbered 4, after V lost 5 bases and J lost 0 bases. Germline values: CDR1 SGHTA, CDR2 FQGTGA. CDR3 size: 15 residues. CDR3 sequence: CASSSRTSSYNEQFC. Written as DNA, the CDR3 is TGTGCCAGCAGCAGTCGGACTAGCTCCTACAATGAGCAGTTCTGC.

This clonotype was recorded many times. The V and J genes are TRBV30 and TRBJ1-6, with a tentative D call TRBD1 (5 bases). The CDR3 runs to 13 residues. The germline V gene has CDR1 GTSNPN and CDR2 SVGIG (reference sequence). The V end was cut by 0 bases, the J end by 11 bases, with 11 bases between. The CDR3 bases are TGTGCCTGGAGTGTCGAGGGGAAGACACCCCTCCACTTT. Translating gives CAWSVEGKTPLHF.

This clonotype has at least ten counts. The chain recombines TRBV27 with TRBJ2-7; possible D gene TRBD1, 5 bases. The CDR3 is made up of 13 amino acids. The V end was cut by 5 bases, the J end by 3 bases, with 11 bases between. Germline V gene lookup returns CDR1 MNHEY and CDR2 SMNVEV (reference sequence). CDR3 nucleotides: TGTGCCAGCAGTGGCAGGGTTGACTACGAGCAGTACTTC. It is translated as CASSGRVDYEQYF.

This clonotype appeared a few times. V gene TRBV27 combines with J gene TRBJ2-3; 10 bases map to TRBD2. The CDR3 contains 16 residues. V trimming: 2 bases; J trimming: 5 bases; junction bases outside the gene matches: 7. Germline CDR1 reads MNHEY; CDR2 reads SMNVEV (reference sequence). This chain's CDR3 is CASSLRSSGGLDTQYF. The CDR3 DNA reads TGTGCCAGCAGTTTAAGGAGTAGCGGGGGGTTAGATACGCAGTATTTT.

This clonotype has more than one count but fewer than ten. The rearrangement joins TRBV5-1 to TRBJ2-7, with a tentative D call TRBD1 (6 bases). The V end was cut by 2 bases, the J end by 2 bases, with 11 bases between. The germline gives CDR1 SGHRS, CDR2 YFSETQ. The CDR3 has 14 residues. CDR3: CASSFETGTYEQYF. CDR3 bases: TGCGCCAGCAGCTTTGAGACAGGAACCTACGAGCAGTACTTC. The whole variable domain, filled in from reference TRBV5-1 and TRBJ2-7, reads KAGVTQTPRYLIKTRGQQVTLSCSPISGHRSVSWYQQTPGQGLQFLFEYFSETQRNKGNFPGRFSGRQFSNSRSEMNVSTLELGDSALYLCASSFETGTYEQYFGPGTRLTVT.

This clonotype was counted ten times or more. The rearrangement joins TRBV7-6 to TRBJ1-6; D perhaps matches TRBD1 (5 bases). The CDR3 is 16 residues long. From germline, CDR1 is SGHVS and CDR2 FNYEAQ. V shed 6 bases and J shed 8 bases, with 20 bases lying between them. The CDR3 spells CASRRRAVGVDSPLHF. The DNA of the CDR3 is TGTGCCAGCAGACGACGCGCGGTGGGGGTAGATTCACCCCTCCACTTT.

V is TRBV2 and J is TRBJ1-4; D not resolved. Trimming shortened V by 10 bases and J by 10 bases, and 19 bases separated the two germline ends. CDR3 size: 13 residues. CDR1 is SNHLY, CDR2 FYNNEI, per germline. The CDR3 here is CANREILQGKLFF. The CDR3 coding sequence is TGTGCCAACCGGGAGATCCTCCAAGGAAAACTGTTTTTT. The whole variable domain, remainder taken from reference TRBV2 and TRBJ1-4, is EPEVTQTPSHQVTQMGQEVILRCVPISNHLYFYWYRQILGQKVEFLVSFYNNEISEKSEIFDDQFSVERPDGSNFTLKIRSTKLEDSAMYFCANREILQGKLFFGSGTQLSVL.

The chain combines TRBV5-1 with TRBJ1-1; 9 bases line up with TRBD1. The CDR3 has 20 amino acids. Germline V gives CDR1 SGHRS, CDR2 YFSETQ. Trimming cost V 2 bases and J 0 bases; bases outside gene matches: 17. CDR3 in amino acids: CASSFSLGYGTGNMNTEAFF. The CDR3 coding sequence is TGCGCCAGCAGCTTTAGTTTGGGGTATGGGACAGGGAACATGAACACTGAAGCTTTCTTT. Variable domain in full (rest from reference TRBV5-1 and TRBJ1-1): KAGVTQTPRYLIKTRGQQVTLSCSPISGHRSVSWYQQTPGQGLQFLFEYFSETQRNKGNFPGRFSGRQFSNSRSEMNVSTLELGDSALYLCASSFSLGYGTGNMNTEAFFGQGTRLTVV.

The chain links TRBV4-1 to TRBJ2-1, with 10 bases fitting TRBD1. The V segment lost 2 bases and the J segment 7 bases; nucleotides outside the gene matches: 2. This CDR3 has 14 amino acids. CDR1 and CDR2 (germline): MGHRA, YSYEKL. CDR3 in DNA: TGCGCCAGCAGCCAACCGGGACAGGGGAATGAGCAGTTCTTC. Protein: CASSQPGQGNEQFF.

The chain employs TRBV11-2 and TRBJ1-2, with TRBD1 matching over 7 bases. V lost 5 bases and J lost 7; bases outside the gene matches: 4. Germline V gene sequence: CDR1 SGHAT, CDR2 FQNNGV. The CDR3 contains 12 residues. The CDR3 loop is CASSQQGFGYTF. CDR3 coding DNA: TGTGCCAGCAGCCAACAGGGGTTTGGCTACACCTTC.

As regards this clonotype: A much larger clone sits a single nucleotide away, making a read error possible. The chain uses TRBV11-3 and TRBJ1-1, with unresolved D. Germline lookup yields CDR1 SGHNT and CDR2 YENEEA. This CDR3 spans 13 amino acids. Trimming cost V 5 bases and J 1 base, with 8 bases left between them. The CDR3 DNA reads as TGTGCCAGCAGCCGAAAGAGGAACACTGAAGCTTTCTTT. Translation: CASSRKRNTEAFF.

The rearrangement links TRBV10-3 to TRBJ2-3; TRBD2 is a possible D gene (6 bases). Trimming removed 7 bases at V and 1 base at J, with 15 bases between. The CDR3 has 15 residues. Germline loops: CDR1 ENHRY, CDR2 SYGVKD. The CDR3: CAIKRDLAGTDTQYF. The CDR3 DNA follows: TGTGCCATCAAACGGGACTTAGCCGGCACAGATACGCAGTATTTT.

This chain connects TRBV30 to TRBJ1-6, with D perhaps TRBD1 (6 bases). The CDR3 has 12 residues. Between the trimmed V and J ends, which lost 3 bases and 13 bases, there was a span of 13 bases. Germline values: CDR1 GTSNPN, CDR2 SVGIG (reference sequence). The CDR3 bases are TGTGCCTGGAGAAGGACAGAGGGGCCCCTCCACTTT. Encoded protein: CAWRRTEGPLHF.